This is a list of T cell receptor beta chains from one sample in a study of CD8 T cells in Susac syndrome. TCRdb processed the immunoSEQ multiplex PCR reads anew with MiXCR; each CDR3 protein has one entry. The table lists roughly 120,000 distinct CDR3 sequences, less than 95% of them singletons, with around 0.12% in the top ten. The specimen sequenced was CD4+ T cells from PBMCs. The receptors were gathered from a human donor with multiple sclerosis. The CDR3 runs from the conserved cysteine through the conserved F or W. The order of the fields is J gene, clone size, D gene, V gene, CDR3 DNA, CDR3 protein. The D gene is left open where the match is weak. Clone size is stated in some rows and not others, as once, few, many or a class when expanded.

TRBJ2-1	.	.	TRBV4-2	TGTGCCAGCAGCCAAGAATTAAGAGGGGGCAATGAGCAGTTCTTC	CASSQELRGGNEQFF
TRBJ1-3	.	.	TRBV30	TGTGCCTGGAGCCCGGGGGGTGCTGCTGCGGTGGCCATATATTTT	CAWSPGGAAAVAIYF
TRBJ2-1	.	TRBD1	TRBV19	TGTGCCAGTAGTATAGATCTTTGGGACAGGTCTTACAATGAGCAGTTCTTC	CASSIDLWDRSYNEQFF
TRBJ2-1	once	.	TRBV27	TGTGCCAGCAGTGACGCCGGGAGCGGCTCCTACAATGAGCAGTTCTTC	CASSDAGSGSYNEQFF
TRBJ2-3	.	.	TRBV30	TGTGCCTGGAGTCAGACGGGGTTCACAGATACGCAGTATTTT	CAWSQTGFTDTQYF
TRBJ1-2	.	TRBD1	TRBV20-1	TGCAGTGCTGCAAGGACAGGTGAAGAGGGCTACACCTTC	CSAARTGEEGYTF
TRBJ1-2	.	.	TRBV6-5	TGTGCCAGCAGTTACTCGTCCAGGGGCCATGGCTACACCTTC	CASSYSSRGHGYTF
TRBJ2-3	.	TRBD2	TRBV3-1	TGTGCCAGCAGCCAGATGACTAGCGGCTACACAGATACGCAGTATTTT	CASSQMTSGYTDTQYF
TRBJ2-3	.	TRBD2	TRBV20-1	TGCAGTGCTAGAGATCCCCTAGCGGGTATCTATACGCAGTATTTT	CSARDPLAGIYTQYF
TRBJ1-1	.	.	TRBV6-5	TGTGCCAGCAGTTACTCGACGGCCGGGACGTTGAACACTGAAGCTTTCTTT	CASSYSTAGTLNTEAFF
TRBJ2-1	.	.	TRBV30	TGTGCCTGGAGTCCCCGCTATGAGCAGTTCTTC	CAWSPRYEQFF
TRBJ2-3	.	.	TRBV19	TGTGCCAGTAGTATAGAGCCTGGCGTAGGGAGCGCAGATACGCAGTATTTT	CASSIEPGVGSADTQYF
TRBJ1-1	.	.	TRBV7-9	TGTGCCAGTACCGGGACGGCAATGAACACTGAAGCTTTCTTT	CASTGTAMNTEAFF
TRBJ2-2	.	TRBD1	TRBV4-3	TGCGCCAGCAGCCGGGACTATCGGGACAGGGCCACCGGGGAGCTGTTTTTT	CASSRDYRDRATGELFF
TRBJ2-7	.	TRBD1	TRBV30	TGTGCCTGTGGGACAGGGGGTTCCTACGAGCAGTACTTC	CACGTGGSYEQYF
TRBJ1-2	once	TRBD1	TRBV28	TGTGCCAGCAGTTTTTCCGGGACAGGGGGAGCCTATGGCTACACCTTC	CASSFSGTGGAYGYTF
TRBJ2-3	.	.	TRBV28	TGTGCCAGCAGTTACCAGTACCCTGGCACAGATACGCAGTATTTT	CASSYQYPGTDTQYF
TRBJ2-1	.	TRBD2	TRBV19	TGTGCCAGTACGAAGTCCAGCGGGAGCCTGGGCAATGAGCAGTTCTTC	CASTKSSGSLGNEQFF
TRBJ2-7	.	TRBD1	TRBV6-5	TGTGCCACCCGCCAGGGACAGATACCGGGGCAGTACTTC	CATRQGQIPGQYF
TRBJ2-2	.	.	TRBV11-2	TGTGCCAGCAGCTACGCCAATAAGGGCGGGGAGCTGTTTTTT	CASSYANKGGELFF
TRBJ1-1	once	.	TRBV29-1	TGCAGCGTTACATGGGAGAGAATGAACACTGAAGCTTTCTTT	CSVTWERMNTEAFF
TRBJ2-1	.	.	TRBV5-4	TGTGCCAGCGGGATCCCGGGACTGTCCTACAATGAGCAGTTCTTC	CASGIPGLSYNEQFF
TRBJ2-5	.	.	TRBV3-1	TGTGCCAGCAGCCAAGATGTATCTGGGACCCAGTACTTC	CASSQDVSGTQYF
TRBJ2-5	.	.	TRBV24-1	TGTGCCACCAGTGATTCGGGGCGGGAGACCCAGTACTTC	CATSDSGRETQYF
TRBJ2-5	.	TRBD1	TRBV25-1	TGTGCCAGCAGTCGGACAGGGTTGGAGACCCAGTACTTC	CASSRTGLETQYF
TRBJ1-6	.	TRBD1	TRBV7-9	TGTGCCAGCAGCCGATCGAGGGGGCAGAGCTCCTATAATTCACCCCTCCACTTT	CASSRSRGQSSYNSPLHF
TRBJ2-1	.	.	TRBV6-2/TRBV6-3	TGTGCCAGCAGTCAACAAGTGGATGAGCAGTTCTTC	CASSQQVDEQFF
TRBJ2-3	.	TRBD2	TRBV6-5	TGTGCCAGCAGTCCTCGACTAGCGAGGGATCGCACAGATACGCAGTATTTT	CASSPRLARDRTDTQYF
TRBJ2-7	.	.	TRBV25-1	TGTGCCAGCAGTGGGAACCGGGAAGTAACCTACGAGCAGTACTTC	CASSGNREVTYEQYF
TRBJ1-5	.	.	TRBV30	TGTGCCTGGAGTTCGCAGGCAATTAGCAATCAGCCCCAGCATTTT	CAWSSQAISNQPQHF
TRBJ2-7	.	.	TRBV19	TGTGCCAGTACCCAAGACCCCCTCTACGAGCAGTACTTC	CASTQDPLYEQYF
TRBJ2-3	.	TRBD1	TRBV6-1	TGTGCCAGCAGTAGTGGGCCCTTCAGGGGGACAGATACGCAGTATTTT	CASSSGPFRGTDTQYF
TRBJ2-2	.	.	TRBV6-5	TGTGCCAGCAGTTACGCGTGGGAGGTGGGGACCGGGGAGCTGTTTTTT	CASSYAWEVGTGELFF